This T cell receptor beta chain was observed in a study of OX40 agonist ivuxolimab in advanced cancers. Looking at the study overall: Participants could have had prior anti-PD-1, anti-PD-L1 or anti-CTLA-4 therapy, and approximately 37% had some.

Method: immunoSEQ multiplex PCR; TCRdb's copy keeps in-frame clones and lacks some. The sample includes 10,000 to 13,000 clones, just under 80% of them seen just once. General observations from the study: Relative to CD4+, CD8+ T cells held more expanded clones on average.

Worth noting for this clone: Its specificity is not known.

The V gene lost 0 bases and the J gene lost 12 bases, with 16 bases spanning the gap. Germline CDR1 and CDR2: SGDLS and YYNGEE. This CDR3 region has 14 residues. The specimen was CD4+ or CD8+ T cells sorted from blood, collected in a trial of the OX40 agonist ivuxolimab. This TCR derives from an adult with an advanced solid tumor such as melanoma, head and neck, liver or kidney cancer. The chain uses TRBV9 and TRBJ2-1; D is possibly TRBD2 (6 bases). DNA for the CDR3: TGTGCCAGCAGCGTAGTTTATCGGGGGTTCCCGCAGTTCTTC. Protein product: CASSVVYRGFPQFF.